Detailed here is one T cell receptor beta chain. Its antigen is not known. The data were obtained in a study of cytomegalovirus exposure and HLA in healthy donors. Study observations and caveats: In an earlier analysis, in fewer than 700 donors, most V segments appeared productive either ~87% or ~30% of the time. Analysis was carried out at a later point, and it linked a missense DCLRE1C variant to TCR beta V- and J-gene trimming.

Germline-derived CDR1 and CDR2 are ENHRY and SYGVKD. The CDR3 contains 15 residues. V was trimmed by 3 bases and J by 6 bases, leaving 15 bases between them. The PCR contained 60 Vbeta and 13 Jbeta primers. Only in-frame clones appear in the TCRdb table, and some are missing; sequencing was by immunoSEQ multiplex PCR. The sample lists under 150,000 clones, over 75% occurring once. This receptor was obtained from a male donor in good health and CMV-seronegative. The chain is built from TRBV10-3 and TRBJ1-5; D might be TRBD1 (6 bases). The sequencing sample was made of PBMCs. In nucleotides, the CDR3 is TGTGCCATCAGTGATCCAGGGGAACCTGGTCAGCCCCAGCATTTT. Protein product: CAISDPGEPGQPQHF.